The 15 T cell receptor beta chains presented below share a single source sample, sequenced in a study of T cell clonality in common variable immunodeficiency. Generated by immunoSEQ multiplex PCR, the TCRdb table keeps only in-frame clones and is missing some. Recorded here are about 81,000 clones, none singletons. Sequenced: peripheral blood mononuclear cells. The source of these receptors is a person aged 18 to 75 in good health.

In its sample, this clone was seen many times. The observed sequence ends 3 residues before the CDR3 terminus, with the missing tail filled in from the germline J gene. The rearrangement links TRBV7-8 to TRBJ2-2, with 7 positions matching TRBD1. V shed 6 bases and J 1 base; nucleotides not matched to a gene: 2. Germline V gives CDR1 SGHVS, CDR2 FQNEAQ. The CDR3 runs 14 residues. CDR3 residues: CASRNRGNTGELFF. The DNA read from the CDR3 is TGTGCCAGCAGAAACAGGGGGAACACCGGGGAG.

This clone appeared many times. The read ends 3 residues early relative to the CDR3; the germline J gene fills the gap. The V call is TRBV5-4, the J call TRBJ1-4; tentative D call: TRBD1 (6 bases). Trimming took 2 bases from V and 7 from J, leaving 12 bases between them. The CDR3 is made up of 14 amino acids. Germline CDR1 and CDR2: SGHNT and YYREEE (reference sequence). CDR3 DNA (partial): TGTGCCAGCAGCTTCGGGGGGCTGAGTGAAAAA. Translation gives CASSFGGLSEK. The whole CDR3 region reads CASSFGGLSEKLFF. The full variable domain, with the rest looked up from reference TRBV5-4 and TRBJ1-4, is ETGVTQSPTHLIKTRGQQVTLRCSSQSGHNTVSWYQQALGQGPQFIFQYYREEENGRGNFPPRFSGLQFPNYSSELNVNALELDDSALYLCASSFGGLSEKLFFGSGTQLSVL.

This clone occurred many times. From the germline J gene comes the end of the CDR3, since the read stops 3 residues before it. V gene TRBV20-1 combines with J gene TRBJ2-7, with 7 bases identical to TRBD2. The CDR3 is made up of 15 amino acids. Germline CDR1 reads DFQATT; CDR2 reads SNEGSKA (reference sequence). V lost 3 bases and J lost 2; bases outside the gene matches: 10. The CDR3 DNA, read in part, is TGCAGTGCTAGTTCGGGGAGCGGGGCCCCCTACGAG. Amino acid sequence: CSASSGSGAPYE. The CDR3, in full, reads CSASSGSGAPYEQYF.

In its sample, this clone was seen many times. The sequence runs out 3 residues before the end of the CDR3; the remainder is reconstructed from the germline J gene. The chain couples TRBV12-3 or TRBV12-4 to TRBJ1-2; D is unresolved. The CDR3 is 12 residues long. V dropped 6 bases and J dropped 4 bases, with 9 bases sitting between them. The sequenced CDR3 bases are TGTGCCAGCAGCCAGGTCCTCTATGGC. It translates to CASSQVLYG. The full CDR3 protein is CASSQVLYGYTF.

This clone showed up many times. The sequence runs out 3 residues before the end of the CDR3; the remainder is reconstructed from the germline J gene. The rearrangement uses TRBV7-9 and TRBJ1-2; D is perhaps TRBD1 (6 bases). The CDR3 extends over 13 amino acids. Germline V gene data show CDR1 as SEHNR and CDR2 as FQNEAQ (reference sequence). V shed 5 bases and J shed 2 bases, with 9 bases lying between them. The sequenced part of the CDR3 DNA is TGTGCCAGCAGCCCTACAGGGAACTATGGC. Translated: CASSPTGNYG. The CDR3 in full is CASSPTGNYGYTF.

This clone was seen repeatedly, ten times or more. The observed sequence ends 3 residues before the CDR3 terminus, with the missing tail filled in from the germline J gene. The chain employs TRBV7-3 and TRBJ2-7; 8 nucleotides agree with TRBD1. V trimming: 4 bases; J trimming: 6 bases; junction bases outside the gene matches: 8. This CDR3 is built from 14 residues. The germline gives CDR1 SGHTA, CDR2 FQGTGA. The sequenced CDR3 bases are TGTGCCAGCAGCTCCGGGACAGGTATAGGCGAG. It encodes CASSSGTGIGE. The full CDR3 protein reads CASSSGTGIGEQYF.

This clone has ten or more counts. The missing CDR3 end, 3 residues past where the read stops, is filled in from the germline J gene. This sequence joins TRBV12-3 or TRBV12-4 and TRBJ1-1, with 7 bases fitting TRBD1. V lost 8 bases to trimming and J lost 0 bases; unmatched junction nucleotides: 9. This CDR3 has 15 residues. CDR3 region: CASGLRQGMNTEAFF. Partial CDR3 DNA: TGTGCCAGCGGATTAAGACAGGGAATGAACACTGAA.

Many counts were recorded for this clone. The read is 3 residues too short to cover the CDR3 end, so that end is filled in from the germline J gene. This chain connects TRBV7-9 to TRBJ2-7; 10 nucleotides align to TRBD1. The CDR3 loop spans 15 amino acids. The ends lost 6 bases at V and 0 bases at J; junction bases unmatched: 5. CDR1 and CDR2 from the germline V gene are SEHNR and FQNEAQ (reference sequence). CDR3 residues: CASRSDRGASYEQYF. The sequenced CDR3 bases are TGTGCCAGCAGATCGGACAGGGGGGCCTCCTACGAG.

There are many counts of this clone. The sequenced part of the CDR3 DNA is TGTGCCAGCAGCCAAGGGGACAGGGGCCCCTTGAACACTGAA. Encoded protein: CASSQGDRGPLNTE. The full CDR3 is CASSQGDRGPLNTEAFF. The chain uses TRBV14 and TRBJ1-1; 10 nucleotides agree with TRBD1. The read halts 3 residues ahead of the CDR3 end, with the missing end drawn from the germline J gene. Unmatched junction bases numbered 5, after V lost 1 base and J lost 0 bases. The CDR3 runs to 17 residues. Per germline, CDR1 SGHDN and CDR2 FVKESK.

This clone was recorded many times. The CDR3 is CASSLEGAGYGYTF. Partial CDR3 DNA: TGTGCCAGCAGCTTAGAAGGGGCTGGATATGGC. This rearrangement joins TRBV7-9 to TRBJ1-2; tentative D call: TRBD1 (5 bases). The read halts 3 residues ahead of the CDR3 end, with the missing end drawn from the germline J gene. CDR1 and CDR2 from the germline V gene are SEHNR and FQNEAQ (reference sequence). Trimming removed 1 base at V and 5 bases at J, with 11 bases between. The CDR3 is 14 amino acids.

This clone was seen many times. Read coverage stops 3 residues before the CDR3 terminus; the germline J gene supplies the remainder. The chain is built from TRBV20-1 and TRBJ2-5, with 7 bases aligning to TRBD1. Germline assignment: CDR1 DFQATT and CDR2 SNEGSKA (reference sequence). CDR3 length: 13 amino acids. With V trimmed by 5 bases and J by 2 bases, 5 bases remained unmatched. CDR3 in amino acids: CSAGDSSQETQYF. CDR3 bases read: TGCAGTGCTGGGGACAGTTCACAAGAGACC.

This clone came up many times. The CDR3 end lies 3 residues beyond the end of the read and is filled in from the germline J gene. This chain uses TRBV5-1 with TRBJ1-4; TRBD1 agrees at 9 bases. CDR1 SGHRS and CDR2 YFSETQ come from the germline V gene. J gave up 7 bases and V 2 bases, and 3 bases lay outside the gene matches. There are 14 residues in the CDR3. CDR3 bases read: TGCGCCAGCAGCTTACAGGGGGCTGGTGAAAAA. It specifies CASSLQGAGEK. The complete CDR3 sequence is CASSLQGAGEKLFF.

In its sample, this clone was seen many times. The CDR3 sequence: CASSLAETQYF. The covered CDR3 bases are TGTGCCAGTAGTTTAGCTGAGACC. The rearrangement joins TRBV19 to TRBJ2-5; D is unresolved. The sequenced fragment ends 3 residues before the CDR3 boundary, so the rest is inferred from the germline J gene. The CDR3 spans 11 residues. CDR1 is LNHDA and CDR2 is SQIVND in the germline V gene (reference sequence). V was clipped by 5 bases and J by 5 bases, with 6 bases between them.

The sample holds many counts of this clone. The read comes to an end 3 residues before the CDR3 does, leaving the germline J gene to fill in the end. V gene TRBV2 combines with J gene TRBJ1-2; D may be TRBD1 (6 bases). Germline CDR1 SNHLY, CDR2 FYNNEI. This CDR3 is 15 amino acids long. Trimming left V 4 bases short and J 4 bases short, with 16 bases between. The part of the CDR3 DNA that was read is TGTGCCAGCAGTGGGTGGGACATGACTTCCTATGGC. Translation gives CASSGWDMTSYG. The whole CDR3 is CASSGWDMTSYGYTF.

This clone was observed at least ten times. The CDR3 is cut off 3 residues early in the read; its end comes from the germline J gene. The V call is TRBV13, the J call TRBJ2-5, with a tentative D call TRBD2 (7 bases). This CDR3 region has 14 residues. Deletions cut 4 bases from V and 5 bases from J, with 14 bases between. From germline, CDR1 is PRHDT and CDR2 FYEKMQ (reference sequence). The part of the CDR3 DNA that was read is TGTGCCAGCAGCTCGAAAGGGGGGGGCGAGACC. Translated: CASSSKGGGET. The full CDR3 is CASSSKGGGETQYF.